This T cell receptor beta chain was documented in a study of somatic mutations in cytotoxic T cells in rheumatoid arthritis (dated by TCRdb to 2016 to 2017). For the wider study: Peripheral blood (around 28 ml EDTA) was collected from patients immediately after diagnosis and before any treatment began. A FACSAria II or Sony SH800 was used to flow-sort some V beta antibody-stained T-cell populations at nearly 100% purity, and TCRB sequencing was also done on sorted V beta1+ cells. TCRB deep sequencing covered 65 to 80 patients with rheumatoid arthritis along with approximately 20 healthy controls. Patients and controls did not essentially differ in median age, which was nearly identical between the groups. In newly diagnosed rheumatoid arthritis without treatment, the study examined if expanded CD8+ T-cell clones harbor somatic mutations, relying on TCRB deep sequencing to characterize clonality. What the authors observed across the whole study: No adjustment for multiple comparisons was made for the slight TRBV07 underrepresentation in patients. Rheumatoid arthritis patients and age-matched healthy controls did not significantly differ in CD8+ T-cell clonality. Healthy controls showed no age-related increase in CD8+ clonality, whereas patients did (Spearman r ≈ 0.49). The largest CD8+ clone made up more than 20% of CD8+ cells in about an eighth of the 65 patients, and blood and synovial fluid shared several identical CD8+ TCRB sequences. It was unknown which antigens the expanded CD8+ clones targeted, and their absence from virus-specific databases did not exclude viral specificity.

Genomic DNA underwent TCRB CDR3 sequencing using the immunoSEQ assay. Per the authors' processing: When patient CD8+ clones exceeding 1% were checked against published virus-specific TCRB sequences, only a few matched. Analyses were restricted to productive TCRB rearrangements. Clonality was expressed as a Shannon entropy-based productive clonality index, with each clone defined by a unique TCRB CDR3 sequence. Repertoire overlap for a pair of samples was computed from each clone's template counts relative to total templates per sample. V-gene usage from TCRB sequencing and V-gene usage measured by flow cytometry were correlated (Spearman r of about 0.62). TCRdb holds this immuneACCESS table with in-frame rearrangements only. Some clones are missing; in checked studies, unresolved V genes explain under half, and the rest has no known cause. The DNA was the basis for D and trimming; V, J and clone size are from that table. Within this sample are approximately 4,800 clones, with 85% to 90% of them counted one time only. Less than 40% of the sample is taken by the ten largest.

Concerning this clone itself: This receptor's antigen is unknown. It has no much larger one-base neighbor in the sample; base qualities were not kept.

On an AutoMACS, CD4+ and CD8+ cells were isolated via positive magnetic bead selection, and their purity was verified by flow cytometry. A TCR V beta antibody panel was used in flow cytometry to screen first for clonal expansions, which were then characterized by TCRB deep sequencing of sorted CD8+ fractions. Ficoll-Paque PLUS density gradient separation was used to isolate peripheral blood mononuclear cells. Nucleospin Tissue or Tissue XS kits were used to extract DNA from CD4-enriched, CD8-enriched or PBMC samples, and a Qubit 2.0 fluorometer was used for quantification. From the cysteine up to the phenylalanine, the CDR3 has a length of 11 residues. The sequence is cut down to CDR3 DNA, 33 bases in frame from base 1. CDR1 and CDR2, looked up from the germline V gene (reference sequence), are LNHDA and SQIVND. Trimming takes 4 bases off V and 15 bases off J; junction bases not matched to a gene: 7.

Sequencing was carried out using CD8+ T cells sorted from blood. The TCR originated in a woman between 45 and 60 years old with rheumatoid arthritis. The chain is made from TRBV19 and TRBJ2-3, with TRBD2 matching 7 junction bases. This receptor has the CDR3 CASSTSGFSYF. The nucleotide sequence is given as TGTGCCAGTAGTACTAGCGGTTTTTCCTATTTT.